The clone carrying this T cell receptor (beta chain) was observed a few times. Its matching antigen is unknown. A J-beta primer mix and a sample-barcoded 5' primer were used in a second PCR of roughly 6 to 12 cycles. Each CDR3 protein is one row after TCRdb ran MiXCR on the 5' RACE reads. The table has around 1,800,000 distinct CDR3 sequences, around 40% seen once. With 8 bases removed from V and 4 bases from J, the gap between germline ends came to 6 bases. The CDR3 runs to 11 residues. Germline V lookup: CDR1 SNHLY, CDR2 FYNNEI. It was approximately 9 milliliters of peripheral blood that were drawn from each donor. The data originate from a study of blood T cells in healthy people across ages. General observations from the study: Any changes in expanded clonotypes were possibly confounded, as donor CMV status remained unknown. The unsorted PBMCs prevented any conclusive comparison of naive versus antigen-experienced cells. Diversity figures based on one million T cells were deemed too low.

This receptor was identified in a human donor in good health. This chain uses TRBV2 with TRBJ2-1; D unresolved. The specimen sequenced was blood. The CDR3 here is CASLVYNEQFF. In DNA form, the CDR3 reads TGTGCCAGCCTTGTGTACAATGAGCAGTTCTTC.